This T cell receptor (beta chain) was profiled in a study of cytomegalovirus exposure and HLA in healthy donors. Whole-study results and caveats: Researchers reported that a few CMV-associated chains were confirmed in vitro as CMV antigen-specific.

From germline, CDR1 is SGHRS and CDR2 YFSETQ. This CDR3 is built from 15 residues. V gave up 3 bases and J gave up 8 bases; unmatched junction bases: 10. With 60 Vbeta and 13 Jbeta primers, the PCR was carried out. Clones were read by immunoSEQ multiplex PCR, and TCRdb kept only the in-frame ones, dropping some. The sample gives some 120,000 clones, 76% of which show up once; 9% to 15% is in the top ten. For this clone: Its antigen is undetermined.

Source material: PBMCs. The chain uses TRBV5-1 and TRBJ1-1, with 10 nucleotides matching TRBD1. This clonotype originated in a woman in her thirties or forties in good health and CMV-seropositive. CDR3 sequence (DNA): TGCGCCAGCAGCTCCACTCGGGACAGGGGTAGAGAAGCTTTCTTT. Translated, it gives CASSSTRDRGREAFF.